Each of the 5 T cell receptor beta chains below was sequenced from the same sample in a study of siplizumab effects on memory and regulatory T cells. Sequencing used immunoSEQ multiplex PCR; TCRdb keeps in-frame clones, though not all of them. The repertoire holds roughly 50,000 clones, with over 90% as singletons. Sequencing input: CD8+ T cells sorted from blood. Every receptor here comes from a human donor in good health.

The chain combines TRBV27 with TRBJ2-1; D might be TRBD2 (5 bases). V lost 3 bases and J 9 bases, leaving 12 bases between the germline ends. Germline assignment: CDR1 MNHEY and CDR2 SMNVEV (reference sequence). The CDR3 has 13 amino acids. CDR3 residues: CASSLVGVAEQFF. CDR3 coding DNA: TGTGCCAGCAGTTTGGTGGGAGTGGCTGAGCAGTTCTTC.

This CDR3 is CASSPGLAGEKNIQYF. In DNA form, the CDR3 reads TGTGCCAGCAGCCCCGGACTAGCGGGAGAAAAAAACATTCAGTACTTC. This chain links TRBV4-2 with TRBJ2-4, with 13 nucleotides matching TRBD2. CDR3 length equals 16 residues. Germline V gives CDR1 LGHNA, CDR2 YNFKEQ. V shed 4 bases, J shed 4 bases, and the junction held 4 bases outside the gene matches.

This clone was observed once. The germline gene is not matched at one end of the junction; a read error may be the cause. Distinct nucleotide sequences in the sample also encode this CDR3. The V call is TRBV12-5, the J call TRBJ1-2, with D unclear. The CDR3 has 12 residues. Germline-derived CDR1 and CDR2 are LGHNT and FRNRAP. CDR3 nucleotide sequence: TGTGCCAGTGGCCCCGTCCGAGGTGGCTACACCTTC. Residues: CASGPVRGGYTF. The full variable domain, completed using reference TRBV12-5 and TRBJ1-2, is DARVTQTPRHKVTEMGQEVTMRCQPILGHNTVFWYRQTMMQGLELLAYFRNRAPLDDSGMPKDRFSAEMPDATLATLKIQPSEPRDSAVYFCASGPVRGGYTFGSGTRLTVV.

This sequence joins TRBV29-1 and TRBJ2-7; D is unclear. The CDR3 runs 12 residues. Germline V CDR1 and CDR2: SQVTM, ANQGSEA. The ends were cut back, 2 bases at V and 2 bases at J, with 7 bases in the middle. Here the CDR3 DNA reads TGCAGCGTTGAATTTGGAGCCTACGAGCAGTACTTC. Translating gives CSVEFGAYEQYF.

V is TRBV19 and J is TRBJ2-3; D is unresolved. Germline CDR1 LNHDA, CDR2 SQIVND (reference sequence). The V end lost 0 bases, the J end lost 3 bases, and 13 bases lay between the germline ends. This CDR3 spans 16 amino acids. CDR3 region: CASSIDLRRLTDTQYF. Written as DNA, the CDR3 is TGTGCCAGTAGTATAGATCTGCGGCGGCTAACAGATACGCAGTATTTT.